What follows describes a single T cell receptor beta chain. This entry is derived from a study of blood T cell repertoires in COVID-19. Study information: The United States, Italy and Spain were the sources of the acute and convalescent COVID-19 samples.

CDR3 length: 12 amino acids. The germline gives CDR1 LNHNV, CDR2 YYDKDF (reference sequence). With 1 base removed from V and 6 bases from J, the gap between germline ends came to 3 bases. The assay was immunoSEQ multiplex PCR, and TCRdb's table has in-frame clones only and misses some. The sample shows about 170,000 clones, 70% to 90% of them seen only once. The chain employs TRBV15 and TRBJ2-2; D unclear. The sequenced sample consisted of peripheral blood. The source is a woman of 80 years or more with COVID-19, enrolled during active disease. CDR3 in DNA: TGTGCCACCAGCAGAGCTTCCGGGGAGCTGTTTTTT. Protein sequence: CATSRASGELFF.